The 5 T cell receptor beta chains below come from one sample, sequenced in a study of cytomegalovirus exposure and HLA in healthy donors (dated by TCRdb to 2016 to 2017). Library preparation used the immunoSEQ multiplex PCR assay. For the multiplex PCR, a mixture combining 60 forward primers for TCR Vbeta segments and 13 reverse primers for TCR Jbeta segments was used. TCRdb obtained this table from immuneACCESS and retained in-frame rearrangements with V and J assigned. These tables miss some clones; where compared with another copy, unresolved V genes account for less than half of the shortfall, and the remainder is unexplained. This sample comprises 85,000 to 100,000 clones, 78% of them detected only once. The ten largest clonotypes hold approximately 4% of the sample. The sample was PBMCs. The receptors stem from a woman in her thirties or forties in good health and CMV-seropositive.

The rearrangement uses TRBV11-2 and TRBJ2-2; D remains ambiguous. V shed 0 bases and J shed 4 bases, with 15 bases lying between them. The germline V gene has CDR1 SGHAT and CDR2 FQNNGV. The CDR3 sequence is 17 residues long. Written as DNA, the CDR3 is TGTGCCAGCAGCTTAGATACACGGCTAGATGGCACCGGGGAGCTGTTTTTT. Translating it yields CASSLDTRLDGTGELFF. The variable domain in full, with the rest retrieved from reference TRBV11-2 and TRBJ2-2, is EAGVAQSPRYKIIEKRQSVAFWCNPISGHATLYWYQQILGQGPKLLIQFQNNGVVDDSQLPKDRFSAERLKGVDSTLKIQPAKLEDSAVYLCASSLDTRLDGTGELFFGEGSRLTVL.

CDR3 amino acids: CASSYNRDEQYF. Written as DNA, the CDR3 is TGTGCCAGCAGTTACAACAGGGACGAGCAGTACTTC. This chain connects TRBV6-6 to TRBJ2-7; tentatively, D is TRBD1 (6 bases). This CDR3 is built from 12 residues. The germline gives CDR1 MNHNY, CDR2 SVGAGI (reference sequence). Trimming left V 2 bases short and J 5 bases short, with 7 bases between.

The CDR3, as DNA: TGTGCCACAGGGGTACAGAGGCCTGAAGCTTTCTTT. This codes for CATGVQRPEAFF. This chain connects TRBV28 to TRBJ1-1; D might be TRBD1 (6 bases). The CDR3 is 12 residues long. CDR1 and CDR2 (germline): MDHEN, SYDVKM. Deletions cut 10 bases from V and 6 bases from J, with 15 bases between.

This clone was detected a few times. V and J are TRBV19 and TRBJ2-3, with D perhaps TRBD1 (5 bases). CDR1 and CDR2 (germline): LNHDA, SQIVND (reference sequence). This CDR3 spans 12 amino acids. The V gene lost 6 bases and the J gene lost 2 bases, with 6 bases spanning the gap. In DNA form, the CDR3 reads TGTGCCAGTAGGGACACCACAGATACGCAGTATTTT. This codes for CASRDTTDTQYF. Looking up the rest from reference TRBV19 and TRBJ2-3 gives the full variable domain: DGGITQSPKYLFRKEGQNVTLSCEQNLNHDAMYWYRQDPGQGLRLIYYSQIVNDFQKGDIAEGYSVSREKKESFPLTVTSAQKNPTAFYLCASRDTTDTQYFGPGTRLTVL.

The chain has TRBV6-6 and TRBJ1-2; a possible D gene is TRBD1 (6 bases). Trimming removed 5 bases from V and 4 bases from J, with 11 bases in between. Per germline, CDR1 MNHNY and CDR2 SVGAGI (reference sequence). The CDR3 is 13 amino acids. The CDR3 DNA reads as TGTGCCAGCAGTCCCCAACAGGGCTATGGCTACACCTTC. As protein: CASSPQQGYGYTF.